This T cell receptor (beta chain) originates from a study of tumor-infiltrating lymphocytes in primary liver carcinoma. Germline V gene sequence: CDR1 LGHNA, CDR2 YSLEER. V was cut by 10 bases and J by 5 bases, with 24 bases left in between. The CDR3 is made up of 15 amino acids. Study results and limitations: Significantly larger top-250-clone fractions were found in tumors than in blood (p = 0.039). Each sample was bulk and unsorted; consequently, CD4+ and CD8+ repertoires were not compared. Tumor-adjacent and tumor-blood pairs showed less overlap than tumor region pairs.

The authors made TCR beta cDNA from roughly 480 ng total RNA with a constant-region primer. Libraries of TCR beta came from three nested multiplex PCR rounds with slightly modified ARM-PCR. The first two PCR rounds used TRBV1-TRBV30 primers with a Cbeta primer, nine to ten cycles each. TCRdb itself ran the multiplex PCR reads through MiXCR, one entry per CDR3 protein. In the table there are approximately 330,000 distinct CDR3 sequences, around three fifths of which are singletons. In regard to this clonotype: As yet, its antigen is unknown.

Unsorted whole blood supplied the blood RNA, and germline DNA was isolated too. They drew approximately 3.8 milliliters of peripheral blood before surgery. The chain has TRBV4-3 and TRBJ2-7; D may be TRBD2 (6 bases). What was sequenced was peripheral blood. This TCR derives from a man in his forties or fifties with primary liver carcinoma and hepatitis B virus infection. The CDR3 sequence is CATPTIGSTYNEQYF. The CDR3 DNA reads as TGCGCCACCCCTACTATCGGGAGTACCTACAACGAGCAGTACTTC.